Below are 2 T cell receptor beta chains sequenced from a single sample in a study of sequential checkpoint blockade in melanoma. Documented treatment: randomized to nivolumab then ipilimumab (arm A) or the reverse (arm B). The data were produced by immunoSEQ multiplex PCR, yet TCRdb's version contains in-frame clones alone and is incomplete. Of about 18,000 clones detected, around 72% appear once; the ten largest clones hold about 4.9%. Sequencing was performed on tumor tissue (inferred from file names), taken from a patient given nivolumab and ipilimumab in sequence. Every receptor here comes from a human donor with melanoma.

The CDR3 sequence is CASSDRRELDTIYF. The CDR3 DNA follows: TGTGCCAGCAGTGACCGGCGGGAATTAGACACCATATATTTT. The V call is TRBV6-8, the J call TRBJ1-3; D remains unclear. Germline V gene lookup returns CDR1 MNHGY and CDR2 SAAAGT. The CDR3 spans 14 residues. V lost 5 bases and J 8 bases, leaving 16 bases between the germline ends.

V and J are TRBV30 and TRBJ2-1; D not certain. The CDR3 is made up of 12 amino acids. Looked up from germline, CDR1 is GTSNPN and CDR2 is SVGIG (reference sequence). V was shortened by 2 bases and J by 6 bases, with 8 bases between the two germline ends. The CDR3 DNA follows: TGTGCCTGGAGTAAGGTAACCAATGAGCAGTTCTTC. Translated: CAWSKVTNEQFF.